This TCR beta chain was retrieved from a study of response to subunit inactivated influenza vaccine. General study findings and limits: The authors offered the suggestion that each seasonal influenza vaccination recruits few new T cells.

TCRdb independently ran MiXCR on the RT-PCR reads; one entry per CDR3 protein. The table records around 520,000 distinct CDR3 sequences, 25% of them present only once. As to this clonotype: Its antigen is as yet unknown.

Trimming pared 6 bases from V and 7 bases from J, leaving 22 bases between. The CDR3 contains 14 residues. CDR1 and CDR2 (germline): SQVTM, ANQGSEA. The source was CD4+ T cells sorted from PBMCs, collected more than 4 days after vaccination. The chain links TRBV29-1 to TRBJ2-7; D might be TRBD1 (6 bases). This TCR came from a man aged 50 to 59 who received an inactivated influenza vaccine. Here the CDR3 DNA reads TGCAGCGTCATACCCTTTGACAAGACAGGAGAGCAGTACTTC. Translated: CSVIPFDKTGEQYF.